This T cell receptor (beta chain) was sequenced in a study of breast tumors, draining lymph nodes, adjacent tissues (TCRdb year 2016). Regarding the research as a whole: Breast cancer patients provided tumor, adjacent nontumor tissue and axillary lymph nodes, and the study compared the TCR beta repertoires across these three sources. The study aimed to assess the relationships and possible T-cell exchange between tumor, surrounding tissue and draining lymph node repertoires in human breast cancer. The research as a whole found: Tumor T-cell repertoires showed less diversity than lymph node repertoires and more diversity than nontumor tissue repertoires, and tumor T-cell repertoires showed preferential V and J gene usage. The data were considered consistent with the idea that most tumor T cells come from the lymph node and then expand in tumor tissue. The conclusion that tumor T cells originate in lymph nodes was framed as consistent with a hypothesis rather than directly demonstrated. The similarity between tumor and nontumor tissue repertoires was significantly greater in luminal-like breast cancer than in basal-like breast cancer.

Sequencing took place on an Illumina HiSeq 2000. Multiplex PCR amplification was used to generate the TCR beta chain libraries. The amplified TCR beta chain products were analyzed by high-throughput sequencing. The raw public data were reprocessed by TCRdb itself: fastp quality trimming at Q25, MiXCR clonotype calling, in-frame beta chains only. For every CDR3 protein sequence, its rows merge into one entry that carries the most common genes and DNA. The sample table records 15,000 to 20,000 distinct CDR3 sequences; just under 45% of these occur just once. Of the sample, roughly 14% is held by the ten largest clones. The adjacent samples were made up of nontumor breast tissue around the tumor. At least ten counts were recorded for this clonotype. The antigen it recognizes is unknown. No base quality values were provided; no much bigger clone lies one nucleotide off. The CDR3 spans 14 residues, from the cysteine through the phenylalanine. CDR3 DNA only is kept here, 42 bases in frame from base 1. Reading the germline V gene gives CDR1 MNHEY and CDR2 SVGAGI. V and J are truncated by 4 bases and 3 bases respectively, leaving an intervening sequence of 9 bases.

The chain couples TRBV6-5 to TRBJ2-2; confidence is insufficient to name the D gene. Sample: tumor-adjacent breast tissue. The sequence was collected from a female donor with breast cancer. Some clones in this sample may be carry-over from other donors' samples. The nucleotides read TGTGCCAGCAGTTCTCTCCCCGACACCGGGGAGCTGTTTTTT. Its protein is CASSSLPDTGELFF.